These 20 T cell receptor beta chains came from one sample sequenced in a study of blood T cells in healthy people across ages. It was with a sample-barcoded 5' primer and a J-beta primer mix that a second PCR of roughly 6 to 12 cycles was run. One entry per CDR3 protein, called by TCRdb with MiXCR from the 5' RACE reads. Seen here are over 600,000 distinct CDR3 sequences, less than 45% observed once, and the top ten hold approximately 29%. Sequencing input: blood. These TCRs come from a man older than 75 in good health.

The genes are TRBV2 and TRBJ2-3; 7 bases match TRBD1. V dropped 5 bases and J dropped 0; count of bases not matched to a gene: 2. Germline assignment: CDR1 SNHLY and CDR2 FYNNEI. This CDR3 comprises 14 residues. DNA of the CDR3: TGTGCCAGCAGTCAACAGGGGAGCACAGATACGCAGTATTTT. It encodes CASSQQGSTDTQYF.

This clonotype was observed once. The genes are TRBV29-1 and TRBJ2-7; 13 bases map to TRBD2. The tail of the sequence fits TRBJ2-5 better, so the J call may be wrong. The CDR3 extends over 17 amino acids. The germline CDR1 and CDR2 sequences are SQVTM and ANQGSEA. The CDR3 DNA reads as TGCAGCGTTGGAGGACTAGCGGGGGCCCTGGGGGGAGAGACCCAGTACTTC. This sequence encodes CSVGGLAGALGGETQYF.

The chain links TRBV4-2 to TRBJ2-4; D gene unclear. The germline V and J ends were trimmed by 0 bases and 12 bases, with 12 bases remaining between them. The CDR3 runs 13 residues. The V gene's germline CDR1 is LGHNA and CDR2 YNFKEQ. The DNA for the CDR3 is TGTGCCAGCAGCCAAGATATTTGGGAAAATCAGTACTTC. This encodes CASSQDIWENQYF.

The gene calls are TRBV4-1 and TRBJ1-2; TRBD1 might be the D (6 bases). The CDR3 runs to 16 residues. The ends were cut back, 2 bases at V and 1 base at J, with 14 bases in the middle. Germline-derived CDR1 and CDR2 are MGHRA and YSYEKL. CDR3 residues: CASSQNARGYNYGYTF. CDR3 bases: TGCGCCAGCAGCCAAAATGCTAGGGGGTATAACTATGGCTACACCTTC.

This clonotype was seen just once. The rearrangement links TRBV24-1 to TRBJ1-1, with D unresolved. CDR1 is KGHDR and CDR2 is SFDVKD in the germline V gene. The CDR3 covers 14 residues. Trimming removed 9 bases from V and 6 bases from J, with 19 bases in between. CDR3 region: CATEPRHVVSEAFF. CDR3 nucleotides: TGTGCCACCGAGCCCCGACATGTGGTGTCTGAAGCTTTCTTT.

The genes are TRBV12-3 or TRBV12-4 and TRBJ1-4; D perhaps matches TRBD1 (5 bases). The CDR3 spans 14 residues. V lost 7 bases and J lost 6, with 15 bases in between. CDR3 DNA: TGTGCCAGCAAACGGGGCTCAGGGTATGAAAAACTGTTTTTT. Translation gives CASKRGSGYEKLFF.

This clonotype was detected ten times or more. The J gene is TRBJ2-3, the V gene TRBV3-1; D uncertain. The germline V gene encodes CDR1 LGHDT and CDR2 YNNKEL (reference sequence). CDR3 length: 16 amino acids. With 0 bases removed from V and 6 bases from J, the gap between germline ends came to 16 bases. The CDR3 sequence is CASSQDRAKVYDTQYF. CDR3 nucleotide sequence: TGTGCCAGCAGCCAAGATAGGGCTAAGGTCTATGATACGCAGTATTTT.

The gene calls are TRBV7-3 and TRBJ2-7, with 8 bases lining up with TRBD1. The CDR3 runs to 17 residues. Trimming removed 6 bases from V and 2 bases from J; junction bases left unmatched: 15. Germline CDR1 reads SGHTA; CDR2 reads FQGTGA. CDR3 in amino acids: CASSRHDRDRRPYEQYF. CDR3 bases: TGTGCCAGCAGTCGCCACGACCGGGACAGGAGACCCTACGAGCAGTACTTC.

A word on this clonotype: A clone one base away is much larger, so this may be a read error. The CDR3: CASSERTSGTQGQFF. CDR3 nucleotide sequence: TGTGCCAGCAGTGAAAGGACTAGCGGGACCCAGGGGCAGTTCTTC. V usage is TRBV2 and J usage is TRBJ2-1; 12 nucleotides line up with TRBD2. Germline CDR1 SNHLY, CDR2 FYNNEI. Germline trimming cut 2 bases from V and 12 bases from J; bases unmatched to any gene: 8. The CDR3 is 15 amino acids.

In its sample, this clonotype was seen many times. The rearrangement joins TRBV29-1 to TRBJ2-2, with a possible D match to TRBD2 (5 bases). There are 13 residues in the CDR3. The V gene's germline CDR1 is SQVTM and CDR2 ANQGSEA. V dropped 3 bases and J dropped 2 bases, with 7 bases sitting between them. The CDR3, as DNA: TGCAGCGTTGATTCGGGAAACACCGGGGAGCTGTTTTTT. Its translation: CSVDSGNTGELFF.

The rearrangement uses TRBV11-3 and TRBJ2-1, with TRBD2 identical over 7 bases. Unmatched junction bases numbered 6, after V lost 0 bases and J lost 4 bases. This CDR3 has 16 amino acids. Germline assignment: CDR1 SGHNT and CDR2 YENEEA. DNA for the CDR3: TGTGCCAGCAGCTTAGATAGCAGCGGGGTTTACAATGAGCAGTTCTTC. Translated: CASSLDSSGVYNEQFF. Using reference TRBV11-3 and TRBJ2-1 for the parts outside the CDR3, the full variable domain is EAGVVQSPRYKIIEKKQPVAFWCNPISGHNTLYWYLQNLGQGPELLIRYENEEAVDDSQLPKDRFSAERLKGVDSTLKIQPAELGDSAVYLCASSLDSSGVYNEQFFGPGTRLTVL.

This clonotype was detected a few times. V is TRBV3-1 and J is TRBJ2-3; D may be TRBD1 (6 bases). The CDR3 runs to 14 residues. V was clipped by 7 bases and J by 5 bases, with 16 bases between them. Germline V gene sequence: CDR1 LGHDT, CDR2 YNNKEL (reference sequence). Written as DNA, the CDR3 is TGTGCCAGCAATACCGGGACACGGGAAGATACGCAGTATTTT. This sequence encodes CASNTGTREDTQYF.

In its sample, this clonotype was seen many times. This chain connects TRBV20-1 to TRBJ2-5; 11 bases are a match to TRBD2. The trim removed 6 bases at V and 2 bases at J, leaving 5 bases unmatched. The CDR3 consists of 14 residues. Germline CDR1 and CDR2: DFQATT and SNEGSKA (reference sequence). The CDR3 spells CSAGTSGKQETQYF. CDR3 DNA sequence: TGCAGTGCCGGGACTAGCGGAAAACAAGAGACCCAGTACTTC.

The genes are TRBV11-2 and TRBJ2-5; 8 nucleotides match TRBD2. Germline CDR1 is SGHAT and CDR2 is FQNNGV. The CDR3 length is 16 residues. Trimming at V came to 0 bases and at J to 2 bases, leaving 5 bases not matched to a gene. CDR3 loop: CASSLDITGGQETQYF. The CDR3 DNA follows: TGTGCCAGCAGCTTAGATATTACGGGGGGGCAAGAGACCCAGTACTTC.

The chain links TRBV4-3 to TRBJ1-2, with D unclear. With 3 bases removed from V and 0 bases from J, the gap between germline ends came to 11 bases. This CDR3 spans 15 amino acids. CDR1 is LGHNA and CDR2 is YSLEER in the germline V gene. CDR3 nucleotide sequence: TGCGCCAGCAGCCAGGAGACACTCCCTAACTATGGCTACACCTTC. It specifies CASSQETLPNYGYTF.

In this sample, this clonotype turned up many times. V usage is TRBV20-1 and J usage is TRBJ2-4, with 8 bases lining up with TRBD1. V lost 7 bases, J lost 8 bases, and 13 bases stayed unmatched. Germline assignment: CDR1 DFQATT and CDR2 SNEGSKA (reference sequence). The CDR3 extends over 14 amino acids. CDR3 loop: CSVITQGVGDIQYF. DNA of the CDR3: TGCAGTGTTATAACACAGGGGGTAGGGGACATTCAGTACTTC.

The chain uses TRBV11-2 and TRBJ2-1; the D is unclear. Germline V gene lookup returns CDR1 SGHAT and CDR2 FQNNGV. V was cut by 4 bases and J by 8 bases, with 6 bases left in between. CDR3 size: 11 residues. CDR3 residues: CASSSRYEQFF. CDR3 in DNA: TGTGCCAGCAGCTCCCGTTATGAGCAGTTCTTC.

This clonotype has a handful of counts. The gene calls are TRBV20-1 and TRBJ2-1, with no clear D. Trimming removed 5 bases from V and 8 bases from J, with 16 bases in between. The germline V gene encodes CDR1 DFQATT and CDR2 SNEGSKA (reference sequence). The CDR3 contains 13 residues. The CDR3 region has the DNA TGCAGTGCTCCGGCCCCAAAGTCCGATGAGCAGTTCTTC. Protein sequence: CSAPAPKSDEQFF.

This clonotype has only a few counts. The chain joins TRBV27 to TRBJ2-7; TRBD1 aligns across 8 bases. The germline V gene has CDR1 MNHEY and CDR2 SMNVEV (reference sequence). With V trimmed by 0 bases and J by 0 bases, 10 bases remained unmatched. The CDR3 length is 18 residues. Here the CDR3 reads CASSLSSHQTGDSYEQYF. The CDR3 DNA is TGTGCCAGCAGTTTATCCTCCCACCAGACAGGGGACTCCTACGAGCAGTACTTC.

Many counts were recorded for this clonotype. The chain has TRBV7-2 and TRBJ2-5, with 12 bases that match TRBD2. The germline V gene encodes CDR1 SGHTA and CDR2 FQGNSA. Trimming took 5 bases from V and 3 from J; bases not matched to a gene: 7. The CDR3 runs 16 residues. DNA for the CDR3: TGTGCCAGCAGCCCTCGGCGACTAGCGGGGGAAGAGACCCAGTACTTC. Its protein is CASSPRRLAGEETQYF.